This TCR beta chain was documented in a study of cytomegalovirus exposure and HLA in healthy donors. The wider study: The early release's HLA-typed donors yielded 65 million to 85 million unique TCRs.

The study ran its PCR with 60 Vbeta and 13 Jbeta primers. Sequenced by immunoSEQ multiplex PCR; TCRdb stores in-frame clones only, minus some. The data contain some 97,000 clones, around 82% of them singletons. The CDR3 sequence is 16 residues long. The V gene end was trimmed by 2 bases and the J gene end by 7 bases; junction bases not matched to a gene: 14. CDR1 is SGHTA, CDR2 FQGTGA, per germline. Study-level points and caveats: In a later analysis, 17,000 or so TCR beta sequences were associated with HLA alleles at 0.05 false discovery rate. As was reported, the classifier diagnosed cytomegalovirus status with high specificity and sensitivity.

Regarding this clone: Antigen specificity is unknown.

The chain couples TRBV7-3 to TRBJ2-7; 7 bases map to TRBD2. The receptor was derived from a woman between 50 and 59 years old in good health and CMV-seropositive. The sequenced sample consisted of PBMCs. CDR3 coding DNA: TGTGCCAGCAGCTTATACCCTCGGGGGGAAACGGGGGAGCAGTACTTC. Encoded protein: CASSLYPRGETGEQYF.